Described below is a single TCR beta chain sequence and its context. Its cognate antigen is unknown. This sample was included in a study of cytotoxic CD8 clonotypes in ibrutinib-treated CLL. Study-wide results and limits: At the start, clonality exceeded age-matched healthy donors and followed circulating CD8+ T-cell counts.

Produced via immunoSEQ multiplex PCR; TCRdb's table is partial and in-frame only. In the table there are about 43,000 clones, 69% of which are singletons. Deletions cut 4 bases from V and 4 bases from J, with 15 bases between. CDR1 is SGHRS and CDR2 is YFSETQ in the germline V gene. This CDR3 has 15 amino acids. This receptor was identified in a human donor with chronic lymphocytic leukemia. This chain uses TRBV5-1 with TRBJ1-3; perhaps TRBD1 as D (6 bases). Material: PBMCs, obtained after 12 months of ibrutinib treatment. This CDR3 is CASSPQGSDGNTIYF. CDR3 sequence (DNA): TGCGCCAGCAGCCCACAGGGTTCTGACGGAAACACCATATATTTT.